The next 3 T cell receptor beta chains were all read from a single sample in a study of blood T cells in healthy people across ages. Alongside a J-beta primer mix, a sample-barcoded 5' primer served in a second PCR lasting 7 to 11 cycles. A single record per CDR3 protein comes from TCRdb applying MiXCR to the 5' RACE reads. The sample consists of 1.5 million or so distinct CDR3 sequences, roughly 45% of them appearing once. The sample was blood. The receptors were gathered from a woman younger than 30 in good health.

The genes are TRBV29-1 and TRBJ1-1; D is possibly TRBD1 (5 bases). V gave up 4 bases and J gave up 1 base, with 10 bases separating them. Germline CDR1 is SQVTM and CDR2 is ANQGSEA. There are 13 residues in the CDR3. The CDR3 DNA sequence: TGCAGCGTTGGACAGATCCAGAACACTGAAGCTTTCTTT. Amino acids: CSVGQIQNTEAFF.

V and J are TRBV30 and TRBJ1-2; no clear D gene. Germline V gene lookup returns CDR1 GTSNPN and CDR2 SVGIG (reference sequence). With 1 base removed from V and 4 bases from J, the gap between germline ends came to 10 bases. The CDR3 sequence is 13 residues long. CDR3 amino acids: CAWSAEDTYGYTF. CDR3 sequence (DNA): TGTGCCTGGAGTGCAGAGGATACCTATGGCTACACCTTC.

At least ten counts were recorded for this clonotype. V gene TRBV6-1 combines with J gene TRBJ2-7; 8 bases are a match to TRBD2. This CDR3 is built from 15 residues. The trim removed 2 bases at V and 3 bases at J, leaving 6 bases unmatched. Germline V gives CDR1 MNHNS, CDR2 SASEGT. The CDR3 protein is CASSEKSGSSYEQYF. The DNA of the CDR3 is TGTGCCAGCAGTGAAAAAAGCGGGAGTAGCTACGAGCAGTACTTC.